The 27 T cell receptor beta chains presented below share a single source sample, sequenced in a study of control samples from healthy donors and cancer patients (dated by TCRdb to between 2020 and 2021). The library came from the immunoSEQ multiplex PCR assay. Here the immuneACCESS table is served through TCRdb, limited to in-frame sequences with V and J called. Missing clones are a known gap in these copies; in checked studies unresolved V genes cover under half, and the rest lacks a known reason. This sample lists approximately 84,000 clones; 91% were detected once. 15% to 19% of the sample is held by the ten biggest clonotypes. The specimen sequenced was blood. Receptors were obtained from a man younger than 40 in good health.

The chain is built from TRBV6-1 and TRBJ1-5; D not certain. Germline V lookup: CDR1 MNHNS, CDR2 SASEGT. This CDR3 has 16 residues. Trimming took off 4 bases at V and 0 bases at J, with 13 bases between the two ends. The CDR3 spells CASSALLGYSNQPQHF. CDR3 in DNA: TGTGCCAGCAGTGCTCTTTTGGGGTATAGCAATCAGCCCCAGCATTTT.

This clone was picked up one time. The rearrangement joins TRBV6-5 to TRBJ1-3; D gene ambiguous. The CDR3 covers 15 residues. Looked up from germline, CDR1 is MNHEY and CDR2 is SVGAGI. With 2 bases removed from V and 4 bases from J, the gap between germline ends came to 12 bases. The CDR3 DNA follows: TGTGCCAGCAGTTACGTCCGAATACGGGGAAACACCATATATTTT. This sequence encodes CASSYVRIRGNTIYF.

This chain joins TRBV5-6 and TRBJ1-1; a weak D match, TRBD1 (6 bases). Deletions cut 6 bases from V and 0 bases from J, with 12 bases between. This CDR3 contains 14 residues. CDR1 is SGHDT and CDR2 is YYEEEE in the germline V gene. CDR3 sequence (DNA): TGTGCCAGCATCAGACAGGCCATGAACACTGAAGCTTTCTTT. Protein sequence: CASIRQAMNTEAFF.

The chain couples TRBV30 to TRBJ1-2, with unresolved D. The ends were cut back, 0 bases at V and 3 bases at J, with 11 bases in the middle. This CDR3 has 14 amino acids. Germline lookup yields CDR1 GTSNPN and CDR2 SVGIG (reference sequence). CDR3 DNA sequence: TGTGCCTGGAGTGTACGGGGTTTGCACTATGGCTACACCTTC. The encoded protein is CAWSVRGLHYGYTF.

The chain links TRBV7-2 to TRBJ2-7; D not certain. The V and J ends lost 2 bases and 1 base respectively, with 12 bases between them. The germline gives CDR1 SGHTA, CDR2 FQGNSA. This CDR3 spans 15 amino acids. The CDR3 loop reads CASSLIQELSYEQYF. CDR3 coding DNA: TGTGCCAGCAGCTTAATTCAGGAATTGTCCTACGAGCAGTACTTC.

This clone was seen at least ten times. CDR3 in amino acids: CAISGPEATQPQHF. CDR3 coding DNA: TGTGCCATCAGTGGTCCCGAGGCAACACAGCCCCAGCATTTT. The gene calls are TRBV10-3 and TRBJ1-5; D gene ambiguous. Germline CDR1 ENHRY, CDR2 SYGVKD. Between the trimmed V and J ends, which lost 4 bases and 7 bases, there was a span of 14 bases. This CDR3 comprises 14 residues.

The genes are TRBV6-2 or TRBV6-3 and TRBJ2-3; 7 positions agree with TRBD2. The germline V gene has CDR1 MNHEY and CDR2 SVGEGT. The trim removed 6 bases at V and 1 base at J, leaving 7 bases unmatched. The CDR3 covers 15 residues. The DNA of the CDR3 is TGTGCCAGCAGCCCAACCCTAGCGGGCACAGATACGCAGTATTTT. Protein sequence: CASSPTLAGTDTQYF.

V usage is TRBV28 and J usage is TRBJ1-1; a weak D match, TRBD1 (6 bases). Germline V gene lookup returns CDR1 MDHEN and CDR2 SYDVKM. Trimming cost V 8 bases and J 6 bases, with 13 bases left between them. The CDR3 runs to 12 residues. CDR3 coding DNA: TGTGCCAGCGATACAGGGTGGGCTGAAGCTTTCTTT. Translated, it gives CASDTGWAEAFF.

This clone came up a few times. V usage is TRBV6-1 and J usage is TRBJ1-5; the match to TRBD1 covers 10 bases. The V and J ends lost 3 bases and 6 bases, in that order; junction bases with no gene match: 5. The CDR3 contains 15 residues. The germline V gene encodes CDR1 MNHNS and CDR2 SASEGT. As DNA, the CDR3 is TGTGCCAGCAGTGAGGGACAGGGGTTGGGTCAGCCCCAGCATTTT. Translation gives CASSEGQGLGQPQHF.

The chain is built from TRBV7-9 and TRBJ2-1; 13 bases map to TRBD2. CDR1 and CDR2 from the germline V gene are SEHNR and FQNEAQ (reference sequence). V lost 5 bases and J lost 9; bases outside the gene matches: 10. The CDR3 has 16 residues. The CDR3 sequence is CASSPRGLAGVVEQFF. The CDR3 DNA sequence: TGTGCCAGCAGCCCCCGCGGACTAGCGGGAGTAGTTGAGCAGTTCTTC.

The chain is built from TRBV4-2 and TRBJ2-1; 11 positions match TRBD1. V shed 4 bases and J 7 bases; nucleotides not matched to a gene: 30. The CDR3 covers 23 residues. Germline CDR1 and CDR2: LGHNA and YNFKEQ. This CDR3 reads CASSRPGGTGGIYSGSNRNEQFF. The CDR3 DNA sequence: TGTGCCAGCAGCCGTCCCGGCGGGACAGGGGGAATCTATAGCGGCTCCAATAGGAATGAGCAGTTCTTC.

This clone appeared once. This sequence joins TRBV2 and TRBJ2-1, with D possibly being TRBD1 or TRBD2 (7 bases each). The V and J ends lost 6 bases and 5 bases respectively, with 17 bases between them. The length of the CDR3 is 15 residues. Germline CDR1 and CDR2: SNHLY and FYNNEI. The CDR3 nucleotides read TGTGCCAGCAGGGGGGGGACAGTTCCAAACAATGAGCAGTTCTTC. This sequence encodes CASRGGTVPNNEQFF.

This chain connects TRBV28 to TRBJ1-6, with TRBD1 identical over 9 bases. Germline V gene data show CDR1 as MDHEN and CDR2 as SYDVKM. CDR3 length equals 15 residues. The junction had 4 bases not matched to a gene; V was cut back by 5 bases and J by 5 bases. CDR3 region: CASSPGQGNNSPLHF. The DNA for the CDR3 is TGTGCCAGCAGTCCGGGACAGGGTAATAATTCACCCCTCCACTTT.

V is TRBV3-1 (or the pseudogene TRBV3-2) and J is TRBJ2-1; possibly TRBD2 for D (5 bases). Trimming stripped 7 bases from V and 2 bases from J, with 12 bases between. The CDR3 length is 14 residues. The germline V gene has CDR1 LGHDT and CDR2 YNNKEL (reference sequence). The CDR3 bases are TGTGCCAGCACCCTTAGCGAGACCTACAATGAGCAGTTCTTC. Residues: CASTLSETYNEQFF.

The gene calls are TRBV4-1 and TRBJ2-4, with D possibly being TRBD1 (6 bases). The CDR3 sequence is 17 residues long. Per germline, CDR1 MGHRA and CDR2 YSYEKL. V shed 1 base and J shed 0 bases, with 13 bases lying between them. CDR3 sequence (DNA): TGCGCCAGCAGCCAAGGGCAGGGGTCGTTAGCCAAAAACATTCAGTACTTC. It specifies CASSQGQGSLAKNIQYF.

As concerns this clone: Other DNA sequences of this sample code for an identical CDR3. The J gene is TRBJ2-2, the V gene TRBV24-1; tentatively, D is TRBD2 (5 bases). Germline lookup yields CDR1 KGHDR and CDR2 SFDVKD. This CDR3 is built from 14 residues. Trimming removed 5 bases at V and 2 bases at J, with 8 bases between. The CDR3 coding sequence is TGTGCCACCAGTGCGGGGTTAAACACCGGGGAGCTGTTTTTT. This translates into CATSAGLNTGELFF.

The J gene is TRBJ1-1, the V gene TRBV29-1; possibly TRBD1 for D (5 bases). V lost 5 bases, J lost 1 base, and 14 bases lay in between. This CDR3 is built from 14 residues. The germline CDR1 and CDR2 sequences are SQVTM and ANQGSEA. The CDR3 nucleotides are TGCAGCGTTCTCGGCGCTGGGGGGAACACTGAAGCTTTCTTT. This codes for CSVLGAGGNTEAFF. Supplemented by reference TRBV29-1 and TRBJ1-1, the full variable domain reads SAVISQKPSRDICQRGTSLTIQCQVDSQVTMMFWYRQQPGQSLTLIATANQGSEATYESGFVIDKFPISRPNLTFSTLTVSNMSPEDSSIYLCSVLGAGGNTEAFFGQGTRLTVV.

The chain uses TRBV7-2 and TRBJ2-1; maybe TRBD1 (6 bases). Germline V lookup: CDR1 SGHTA, CDR2 FQGNSA. The V end lost 6 bases, the J end lost 4 bases, and 10 bases lay between the germline ends. The length of the CDR3 is 13 residues. For the CDR3, the DNA is TGTGCCAGCAGACCGGACAGATACAATGAGCAGTTCTTC. This encodes CASRPDRYNEQFF.

The chain is built from TRBV28 and TRBJ1-2; 8 nucleotides line up with TRBD1. The CDR3 is 14 amino acids. After removal of 6 bases from V and 4 bases from J, the junction contained 7 bases not matched to a gene. Germline assignment: CDR1 MDHEN and CDR2 SYDVKM. The CDR3 DNA follows: TGTGCCAGCAGCGACAGGGGAAGTAGCTATGGCTACACCTTC. Translated: CASSDRGSSYGYTF.

The rearrangement joins TRBV5-1 to TRBJ2-7, with D unclear. Germline V gene data show CDR1 as SGHRS and CDR2 as YFSETQ. V lost 5 bases and J lost 1, with 13 bases in between. This CDR3 is built from 14 residues. This CDR3 is CASRMDRQSYEQYF. In DNA, the CDR3 is TGCGCCAGCAGGATGGACCGGCAGTCCTACGAGCAGTACTTC.

This sequence joins TRBV7-9 and TRBJ1-4; maybe TRBD1 (5 bases). This CDR3 has 16 amino acids. Germline V gives CDR1 SEHNR, CDR2 FQNEAQ (reference sequence). Between the trimmed V and J ends, which lost 0 bases and 2 bases, there was a span of 10 bases. The CDR3 loop is CASSLASRDTNEKLFF. The CDR3 region has the DNA TGTGCCAGCAGCTTAGCTTCTCGGGACACTAATGAAAAACTGTTTTTT.

This chain joins TRBV4-3 and TRBJ2-1, with D perhaps TRBD1 or TRBD2 (5 bases each). This CDR3 is built from 14 residues. V was clipped by 3 bases and J by 6 bases, with 12 bases between them. The germline V gene encodes CDR1 LGHNA and CDR2 YSLEER. The CDR3 loop is CASSHPGTFNEQFF. The CDR3 bases are TGCGCCAGCAGCCATCCCGGGACCTTCAATGAGCAGTTCTTC.

The rearrangement joins TRBV5-1 to TRBJ1-1; the match to TRBD1 covers 8 bases. The CDR3 covers 14 residues. Trimming removed 3 bases from V and 3 bases from J; junction bases left unmatched: 4. Germline CDR1 is SGHRS and CDR2 is YFSETQ. The CDR3 bases are TGCGCCAGCAGCTCGACAGGGGAAGACACTGAAGCTTTCTTT. It specifies CASSSTGEDTEAFF. Full variable domain (remainder filled in from reference TRBV5-1 and TRBJ1-1): KAGVTQTPRYLIKTRGQQVTLSCSPISGHRSVSWYQQTPGQGLQFLFEYFSETQRNKGNFPGRFSGRQFSNSRSEMNVSTLELGDSALYLCASSSTGEDTEAFFGQGTRLTVV.

The chain carries TRBV21-1 and TRBJ2-7; no check of the table's D call, TRBD2, against the DNA was made. TRBV21-1 is a documented pseudogene. The CDR3 is 15 residues long. CDR3 residues: CASSNGGLAGAEQYF. CDR3 in DNA: TGTGCCAGCAGCAACGGAGGGCTAGCGGGTGCGGAGCAGTACTTC.

This sequence joins TRBV4-1 and TRBJ1-5; a possible D gene is TRBD1 (6 bases). The V gene lost 0 bases and the J gene lost 7 bases, with 16 bases spanning the gap. Looked up from germline, CDR1 is MGHRA and CDR2 is YSYEKL. The CDR3 totals 16 residues. The CDR3 DNA sequence: TGCGCCAGCAGCCAAGACCAGGGGCAGGGAAGACAGCCCCAGCATTTT. Protein sequence: CASSQDQGQGRQPQHF.

The chain combines TRBV2 with TRBJ1-1; D remains unclear. The CDR3 is 14 residues long. V lost 7 bases to trimming and J lost 7 bases, with 19 bases between them. Germline-derived CDR1 and CDR2 are SNHLY and FYNNEI. CDR3 bases: TGTGCCAGCAAAGAGACGGCCCCATGGGGTGAAGCTTTCTTT. Encoded protein: CASKETAPWGEAFF.

J is TRBJ1-1 and V is TRBV27, with TRBD1 identical over 7 bases. CDR1 is MNHEY, CDR2 SMNVEV, per germline (reference sequence). The CDR3 has 14 amino acids. Trimming took 5 bases from V and 11 from J; bases not matched to a gene: 14. The CDR3 DNA follows: TGTGCCAGCAGTCCCACCCTCGGGGGGACAGTCGCTTTCTTT. Protein: CASSPTLGGTVAFF.